This T cell receptor (beta chain) was documented in a study of regulatory T cells in long-lasting Graves disease. The TCR beta library used iRepertoire HTBI primers with Arm-PCR amplification of CDR3. One entry per CDR3 protein, called by TCRdb with MiXCR from the multiplex PCR reads. Here the sample spans more than 400,000 distinct CDR3 sequences, roughly 15% being singletons. The table lists this clonotype with many counts. Germline-derived CDR1 and CDR2 are MNHEY and SMNVEV (reference sequence). Between the trimmed V and J ends, which lost 8 bases and 3 bases, there was a span of 11 bases. The CDR3 totals 12 residues. Time point denoted: newly diagnosed GD, antithyroid drugs for less than 3 months. Preparation of the TCR library used RNA extracted from PBMCs. These same data were also listed under a study on T cells in Graves' hyperthyroidism and ophthalmopathy.

The sample here was peripheral blood mononuclear cells (PBMCs), taken at new diagnosis, from a patient treated with antithyroid drugs. The chain couples TRBV27 to TRBJ2-7; D gene ambiguous. The TCR was taken from a woman younger than 45 with Graves disease. The CDR3 sequence is CASGNTRYEQYF. The CDR3 region has the DNA TGTGCCAGCGGCAACACTCGCTACGAGCAGTACTTC.